This is a list of T cell receptor beta chains from one sample in a study of PD-L1 blockade in urothelial cancer. The table came from immunoSEQ multiplex PCR; TCRdb's copy has only in-frame clones and leaves some out. The table lists fewer than 60,000 clones, 85% to 90% of them singletons. The source material was PBMCs, sampled around atezolizumab (anti-PD-L1) treatment. Every receptor here comes from a man between 65 and 85 years old with urothelial cancer. CDR3s include the opening cysteine and the closing phenylalanine or tryptophan. D genes are given only for firm matches. Clone size is not always given. Where it is, it says once, few, many or a class for expanded clones.

TRBJ1-2	.	TRBV5-1	TRBD1	TGCGCCAGCAGCTTTTATGATCGGGACAGCATCTATGGAGGCTACACCTTC	CASSFYDRDSIYGGYTF
TRBJ1-1	.	TRBV5-5	.	TGTGCCAGCAGCTTGGTCGTACTTCTGAACACTGAAGCTTTCTTT	CASSLVVLLNTEAFF
TRBJ1-1	.	TRBV2	.	TGTGCCACCTCCGAAGGCGGCGTACCCGAAGCTTTCTTT	CATSEGGVPEAFF
TRBJ2-1	.	TRBV7-3	.	TGTGCCAGCAGCTTGGGTAGCTCGAGATACAATGAGCAGTTCTTC	CASSLGSSRYNEQFF
TRBJ1-1	.	TRBV5-1	TRBD1	TGCGCCAGCAGCAGGACAGGGGTGAACACTGAAGCTTTCTTT	CASSRTGVNTEAFF
TRBJ2-7	.	TRBV7-6	.	TGTGCCAGCAGCTTGGCCAGGGATTACGAGCAGTACTTC	CASSLARDYEQYF
TRBJ2-7	.	TRBV19	TRBD2	TGTGCCAGTAGCTTAGCGGGAGGAAATACCTACGGGCAGTACTTC	CASSLAGGNTYGQYF
TRBJ1-1	few	TRBV9	.	TGTGCCAGCAGCGTAGAACAGGGCGGGCCTGAAGCTTTCTTT	CASSVEQGGPEAFF
TRBJ2-5	.	TRBV5-4	TRBD1	TGTGCCAGCAGCGGGACAGAAGAGACCCAGTACTTC	CASSGTEETQYF
TRBJ1-2	.	TRBV5-8	TRBD1	TGTGCCAGCAGCTTAGGGGACAGTGATAACTATGGCTACACCTTC	CASSLGDSDNYGYTF
TRBJ1-5	.	TRBV5-1	TRBD1	TGCGCCAGCAGCTTGGGAGGGACAGATGGCAATCAGCCCCAGCATTTT	CASSLGGTDGNQPQHF
TRBJ1-1	.	TRBV19	TRBD1	TGTGCCAGTAGTACCCGGACAGGTAGATTTGACACTGAAGCTTTCTTT	CASSTRTGRFDTEAFF
TRBJ2-7	.	TRBV29-1	TRBD1	TGCAGCGTTGAGACAGGGCGCCAGTACGAGCAGTACTTC	CSVETGRQYEQYF
TRBJ1-1	.	TRBV19	TRBD1	TGTGCCAGTACCCCTGGGACAGGGGGCCTCGGGGCTGAAGCTTTCTTT	CASTPGTGGLGAEAFF
TRBJ2-4	few	TRBV5-8	TRBD1	TGTGCCAGCAGAGACTACAGGGGACAGGCCAAAAACATTCAGTACTTC	CASRDYRGQAKNIQYF
TRBJ2-6	.	TRBV9	TRBD2	TGTGCCAGCAGCGTAGTTAGCGGGACTCTCTCTGGGGCCAACGTCCTGACTTTC	CASSVVSGTLSGANVLTF
TRBJ2-3	.	TRBV9	.	TGTGCCAGCAGCGCTATATCTAGCACAGATACGCAGTATTTT	CASSAISSTDTQYF